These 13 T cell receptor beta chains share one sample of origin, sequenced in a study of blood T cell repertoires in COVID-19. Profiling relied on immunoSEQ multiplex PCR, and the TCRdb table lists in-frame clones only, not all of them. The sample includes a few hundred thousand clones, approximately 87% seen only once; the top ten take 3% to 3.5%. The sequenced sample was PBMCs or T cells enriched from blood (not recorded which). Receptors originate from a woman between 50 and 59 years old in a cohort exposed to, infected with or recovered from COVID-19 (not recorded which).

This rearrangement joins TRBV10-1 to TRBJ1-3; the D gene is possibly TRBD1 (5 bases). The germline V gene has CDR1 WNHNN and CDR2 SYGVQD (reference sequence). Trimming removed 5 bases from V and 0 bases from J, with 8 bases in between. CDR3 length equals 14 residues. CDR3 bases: TGCGCCAGCAGTCAGGGTACCTCTGGAAACACCATATATTTT. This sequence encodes CASSQGTSGNTIYF.

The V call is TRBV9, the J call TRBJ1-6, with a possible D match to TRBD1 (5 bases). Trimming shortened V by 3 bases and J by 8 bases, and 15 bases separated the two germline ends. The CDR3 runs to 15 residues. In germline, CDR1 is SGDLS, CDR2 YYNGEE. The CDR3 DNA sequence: TGTGCCAGCAGCGGCTCGCTGGGGGGTCATTCACCCCTCCACTTT. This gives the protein CASSGSLGGHSPLHF.

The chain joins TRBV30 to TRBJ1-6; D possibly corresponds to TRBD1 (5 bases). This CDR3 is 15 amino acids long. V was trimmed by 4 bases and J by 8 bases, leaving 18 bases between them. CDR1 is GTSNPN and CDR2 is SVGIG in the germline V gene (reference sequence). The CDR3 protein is CAWNSRVTDYSPLHF. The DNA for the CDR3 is TGTGCCTGGAATTCCAGGGTAACGGATTATTCACCCCTCCACTTT.

CDR3 residues: CASRIRPEGGLTYGYTF. CDR3 sequence (DNA): TGTGCCAGTAGGATCCGACCAGAGGGGGGGTTGACCTATGGCTACACCTTC. This chain joins TRBV19 and TRBJ1-2, with TRBD1 as a possible D gene (6 bases). The V gene's germline CDR1 is LNHDA and CDR2 SQIVND (reference sequence). The V end was cut by 6 bases, the J end by 4 bases, with 24 bases between. The CDR3 runs 17 residues.

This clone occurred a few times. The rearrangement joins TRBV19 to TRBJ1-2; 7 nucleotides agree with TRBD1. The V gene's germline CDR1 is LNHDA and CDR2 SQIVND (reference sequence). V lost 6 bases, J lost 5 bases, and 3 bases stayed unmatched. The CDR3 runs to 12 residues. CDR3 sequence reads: CASRHRGYGYTF. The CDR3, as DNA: TGTGCCAGTAGGCACAGGGGATATGGCTACACCTTC.

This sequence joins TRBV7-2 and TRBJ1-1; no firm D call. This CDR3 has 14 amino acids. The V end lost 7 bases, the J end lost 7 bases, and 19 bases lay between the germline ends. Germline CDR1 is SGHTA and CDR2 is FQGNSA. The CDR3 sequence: CASTVGTGAGEAFF. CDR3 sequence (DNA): TGTGCCAGCACCGTCGGCACGGGAGCAGGTGAAGCTTTCTTT.

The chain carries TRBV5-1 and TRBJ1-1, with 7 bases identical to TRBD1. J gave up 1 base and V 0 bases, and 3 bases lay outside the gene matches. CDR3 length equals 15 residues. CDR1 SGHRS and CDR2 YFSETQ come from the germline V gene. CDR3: CASSLGQGSNTEAFF. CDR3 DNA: TGCGCCAGCAGCTTGGGACAGGGCTCGAACACTGAAGCTTTCTTT.

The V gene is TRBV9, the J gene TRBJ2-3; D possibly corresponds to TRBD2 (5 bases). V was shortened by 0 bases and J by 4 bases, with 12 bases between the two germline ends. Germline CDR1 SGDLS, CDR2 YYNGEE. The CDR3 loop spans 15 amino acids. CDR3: CASSVEILASDTQYF. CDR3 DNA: TGTGCCAGCAGCGTAGAAATCCTAGCTTCAGATACGCAGTATTTT. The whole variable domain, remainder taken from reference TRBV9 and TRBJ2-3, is DSGVTQTPKHLITATGQRVTLRCSPRSGDLSVYWYQQSLDQGLQFLIQYYNGEERAKGNILERFSAQQFPDLHSELNLSSLELGDSALYFCASSVEILASDTQYFGPGTRLTVL.

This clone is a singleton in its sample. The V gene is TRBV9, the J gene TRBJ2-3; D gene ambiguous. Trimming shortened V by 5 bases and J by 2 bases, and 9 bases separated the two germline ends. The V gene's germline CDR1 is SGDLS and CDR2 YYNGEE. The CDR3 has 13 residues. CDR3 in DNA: TGTGCCAGCAGTCTTAGCCCCACAGATACGCAGTATTTT. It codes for CASSLSPTDTQYF.

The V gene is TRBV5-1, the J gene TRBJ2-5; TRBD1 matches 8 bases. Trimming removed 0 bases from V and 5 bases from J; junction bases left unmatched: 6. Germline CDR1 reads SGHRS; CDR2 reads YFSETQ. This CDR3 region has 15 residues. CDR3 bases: TGCGCCAGCAGCTTGGCCGCGACAGGGGACGAGACCCAGTACTTC. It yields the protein CASSLAATGDETQYF.

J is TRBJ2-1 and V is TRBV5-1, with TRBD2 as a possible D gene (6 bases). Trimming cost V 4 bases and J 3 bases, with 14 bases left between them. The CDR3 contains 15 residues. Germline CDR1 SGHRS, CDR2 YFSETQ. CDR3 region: CASSDGTHDYNEQFF. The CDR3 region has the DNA TGCGCCAGCAGCGACGGGACTCACGACTACAATGAGCAGTTCTTC. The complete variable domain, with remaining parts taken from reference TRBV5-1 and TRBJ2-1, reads KAGVTQTPRYLIKTRGQQVTLSCSPISGHRSVSWYQQTPGQGLQFLFEYFSETQRNKGNFPGRFSGRQFSNSRSEMNVSTLELGDSALYLCASSDGTHDYNEQFFGPGTRLTVL.

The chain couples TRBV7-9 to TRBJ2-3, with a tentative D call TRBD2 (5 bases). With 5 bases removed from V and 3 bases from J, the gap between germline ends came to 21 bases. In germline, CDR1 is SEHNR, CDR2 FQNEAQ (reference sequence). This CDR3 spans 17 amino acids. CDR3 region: CASSLGIGRGPTDTQYF. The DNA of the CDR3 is TGTGCCAGCAGCCTAGGAATAGGGAGAGGCCCTACAGATACGCAGTATTTT.

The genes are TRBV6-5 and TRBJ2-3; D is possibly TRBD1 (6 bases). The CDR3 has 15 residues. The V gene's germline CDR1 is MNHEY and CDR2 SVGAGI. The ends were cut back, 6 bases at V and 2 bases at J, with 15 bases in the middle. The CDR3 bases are TGTGCCAGCAGCCCCCGGAACAGGGCCACAGATACGCAGTATTTT. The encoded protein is CASSPRNRATDTQYF.